This section outlines one T cell receptor beta chain sequence together with its context. Its antigen is currently not known. No much larger clonotype is one base removed from it; base qualities were not supplied. These data are taken from a study of cytomegalovirus exposure and HLA in healthy donors (dated by TCRdb to 2017 to 2019). Study-wide context: An earlier analysis of approximately 640 of the donors reported more than 250 Gb of sequence data and roughly 100 million unique TCR beta sequences from about 180 million T cells. Around 330 gigabases of sequencing data and around 80 million unique TCR sequences made up an early release that covered 500 to 700 HLA-typed donors. Among the roughly 400 genotyped donors, more than 70% belonged to the genetic ancestry cluster associated with self-reported Caucasian donors. The study aimed to test whether cataloging public T cell receptors could reveal signatures of past pathogen exposure. The study profiled the T cell repertoires of around 700 subjects by immunosequencing and related them to cytomegalovirus serostatus. A separate validation cohort of about 110 different subjects was used in addition to the approximately 640-subject first cohort. High-throughput TCR immunosequencing, statistical association of individual TCRs with disease status, and machine learning were combined to predict cytomegalovirus infection status. A later analysis re-examined previously published TCR beta repertoires from more than 600 donors and added high-resolution HLA genotyping to investigate patterns of TCR occurrence. The later analysis used no new phenotypic data to find candidate immune exposures, relying instead on TCR beta sequences and their occurrence across donors. An earlier analysis of a few hundred of the donors applied high-throughput TCR beta sequencing to assess whether each TCR beta V gene segment acted as functional or pseudogenic. Donor age, sex, ethnicity and CMV serostatus were compiled alongside the repertoire data. A later genetic analysis used genome-wide SNP genotypes for about 65% of the 666 donors, treating that subset as a discovery cohort. All discovery cohort repertoires had been generated on a single sequencing platform. Both class I and class II loci were covered by HLA typing, at four-digit resolution. Typing coverage varied by locus: roughly 629-640 donors for A, B, C, DRB1 and DQB1; 522 for DQA1; about 570 for DPA1; approximately 470 for DPB1. About 5 DR-DQ haplotypes were handled as single units for association and clustering, since linkage in the cohort was strong. Among almost 400 genotyped donors of the cohort, an average of around 240,000 unique TCR beta nucleotide sequences were sequenced per donor, around 20% of them non-productive.

What the authors observed across the whole study: Strong co-occurrence of HLA alleles, especially DR and DQ, made assigning TCR associations to individual alleles difficult. Broadly in line with IMGT annotations, most TCR beta V segments showed up in productive rearrangements about 90% or about 30% of the time in an earlier analysis of 450 to 600 of the donors. The study listed 150 to 200 TCR beta chains as associated with cytomegalovirus. A later genetic analysis reported fewer N-insertions in productive TCRs among donors in an Asian-associated ancestry cluster than the roughly 640-donor mean. The authors suggested that the approach could potentially be extended to other disease states and immunological phenotypes. The 87-base-pair reads could not distinguish some IMGT-functional V segments, including TRBV6-2 and TRBV6-3, so those segments were excluded. A later analysis associated 15,000 to 20,000 TCR beta sequences with specific HLA alleles at a false discovery rate of 0.05. The presence/absence analyses assumed that sequencing depth was roughly uniform across donors, and that assumption may not be true. In vitro tests confirmed that a few of the cytomegalovirus-associated TCR beta chains recognize cytomegalovirus antigens. Roughly 17 rarely observed V segments, including chromosome 9 orphons, were excluded from the earlier analysis of about 610 of the donors because counts were too low. According to a later analysis, most CMV-associated TCR beta chains appeared to be HLA-restricted, and the HLA associations seemed to be driven largely by CMV exposure. Because HLA typing was missing for some donors at each locus, association tests included only the typed subset. CMV serostatus was the only immune exposure information available for the cohort. A later analysis found that TCR association rates varied across HLA loci, with DRB1 alleles showing the most associated TCRs and HLA-C alleles the fewest. Only TCR beta chains were sequenced in this cohort, and the absence of alpha or paired-chain data limited detectable features. While some public TCRs were present in many individuals, most TCR sequences turned up only very rarely across donors. The classifier was reported to diagnose cytomegalovirus status with high specificity and sensitivity in both the original and validation cohorts. In a later analysis, several top co-occurrence clusters were reported to appear linked to parvovirus B19, influenza, CMV and Epstein-Barr virus. A later genetic analysis associated a missense DCLRE1C variant with V-gene and J-gene trimming of TCR beta chains, and an independent cohort replicated the association. A further reported finding was that TCR beta sequences accurately predicted the HLA-A and HLA-B alleles for most subjects in the first cohort. A cluster of highly shared sequence variants was judged likely to represent a technical artifact of the sequencing pipeline. A later analysis found that HLA-associated TCR beta chains were more clonally expanded and had lower generation probabilities than equally common non-associated chains. Correlated functional status among segregating V segments might reflect linkage disequilibrium, but an unknown experimental factor could not be ruled out.

The cohort was made up of approximately 700 healthy bone marrow donors. All cohort members were sampled while nominally healthy, although unrecorded immune exposures were likely present. The donor was CMV seronegative and was included in the group of around 320 seronegative cohort members. Each donor provided a peripheral blood sample, and peripheral blood mononuclear cells were used for TCR beta sequencing. The Qiagen DNeasy Blood Extraction Kit was used to extract genomic DNA from the blood cell samples. The CDR3 numbers 16 residues from cysteine through phenylalanine. Solely the CDR3 DNA is kept, with 48 bases framed from the first base. V sheds 5 bases and J sheds 2 bases, leaving 17 bases between their ends. The germline V gene encodes CDR1 SGHTA and CDR2 FQGTGA. The library was produced with the immunoSEQ multiplex PCR assay. A mixture of 60 forward primers for TCR Vbeta segments and 13 reverse primers for TCR Jbeta segments was used in the multiplex PCR. A multiplex PCR assay on genomic DNA amplified the CDR3 region of rearranged TCR beta genes. Amplified TCR beta libraries were sequenced as 87-base-pair reads on the Illumina HiSeq System. In the paper's pipeline: Across the roughly 700 repertoires, a later analysis counted 80 million or so unique TCR beta chains, 9 million to 14 million of which were shared by at least two donors. A nearest-neighbor algorithm error-corrected the raw reads and collapsed the reads into unique sequences, merging closely related sequences to remove PCR and sequencing errors. To assign V, D and J gene segments, CDR3 sequences were aligned to IMGT reference sequences. For a sequence to be retained, a match of at least six nucleotides was required to both a V gene segment and a J gene segment. Rearrangements were called productive when the CDR3 lacked stop codons and stayed in frame with V and J; all others were non-productive. Following IMGT convention, CDR3 was defined as the stretch from the second conserved V-encoded cysteine up to the conserved J-encoded phenylalanine. The earlier analysis of roughly 590 of the donors excluded sequences that lacked an unambiguous match to a single V gene segment. In an earlier analysis of approximately 500 of the donors, a V segment was called functional when productive rearrangements were above 56.7%, and segregating when the standard deviation between donors exceeded 5%. To diagnose cytomegalovirus status from the catalog of TCR beta chain sequences, a statistical classification framework was built. A later analysis assigned V and J genes by comparing TCR nucleotide sequences with IMGT/GENE-DB human TR gene sequences. In a later analysis, CDR3 sequences and most-parsimonious VDJ recombination scenarios were assigned using the TCRdist pipeline. In a later analysis, every TCR beta chain was defined by the combination of its CDR3 amino acid sequence and its V-gene family, and reads without a unique V-gene family were dropped. A later analysis removed 592 highly shared, low-generation-probability nucleotide sequences to deal with suspected cross-contamination and a sequencing artifact. A later analysis calculated a clonal expansion index for each public chain from normalized within-repertoire ranks of inferred template counts. A later analysis computed generation probabilities with a VDJ recombination model fitted to out-of-frame rearrangements, and checked the results against IGoR. A later analysis scored TCR-TCR, TCR-HLA and TCR-CMV co-occurrence with hypergeometric tests, applying a repertoire-size bias correction to TCR pairs. To estimate false discovery rates, a later analysis permuted the HLA or CMV assignments 20 times. In a later analysis, co-occurring TCRs were grouped using DBSCAN, with TCRdist sequence similarity added in when clustering inside HLA-allele-positive subsets. Repertoires with fewer than 30,000 or more than 120,000 public chains were left out of co-occurrence clustering, as were five repertoires with anomalous nucleotide sharing. Sourced from immuneACCESS, this table was stored by TCRdb with only in-frame sequences that have V and J called. A share of the clones is absent; for the studies checked, an unresolved V gene accounts for under half, and the remainder has no known explanation. V, J and clone size reflect that table, while D and trimming were determined from the DNA. The sample table records tens of thousands of clones; more than 75% of these occur just once. The ten largest make up around 1.5% of the sample.

This sequence originates from a female donor in good health and CMV-seronegative. The specimen was PBMCs. The chain couples TRBV7-3 to TRBJ2-3; the D gene remains uncertain. The DNA reads as follows: TGTGCCAGCAGCCCTCGACTTACCAAGAACACAGATACGCAGTATTTT. Its translation is CASSPRLTKNTDTQYF. Here the CDR3 is joined to the reference TRBV7-3 and TRBJ2-3 genes, and the full variable domain is: GAGVSQTPSNKVTEKGKYVELRCDPISGHTALYWYRQSLGQGPEFLIYFQGTGAADDSGLPNDRFFAVRPEGSVSTLKIQRTERGDSAVYLCASSPRLTKNTDTQYFGPGTRLTVL.